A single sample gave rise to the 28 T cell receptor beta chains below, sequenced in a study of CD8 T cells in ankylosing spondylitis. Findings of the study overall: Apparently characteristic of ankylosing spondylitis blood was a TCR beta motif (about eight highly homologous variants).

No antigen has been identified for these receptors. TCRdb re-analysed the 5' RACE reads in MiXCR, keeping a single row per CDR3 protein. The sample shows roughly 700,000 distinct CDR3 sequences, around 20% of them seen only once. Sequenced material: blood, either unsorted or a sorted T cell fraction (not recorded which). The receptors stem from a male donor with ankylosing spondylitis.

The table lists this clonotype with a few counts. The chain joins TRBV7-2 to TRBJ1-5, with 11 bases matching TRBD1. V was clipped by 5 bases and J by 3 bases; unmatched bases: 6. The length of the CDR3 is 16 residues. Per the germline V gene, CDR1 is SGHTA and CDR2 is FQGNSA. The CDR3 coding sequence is TGTGCCAGCAGCGACGGACAGGGGGCTGTCAATCAGCCCCAGCATTTT. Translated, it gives CASSDGQGAVNQPQHF.

The CDR3 reads CSATWQGGGEQFF. The CDR3 DNA sequence: TGCAGTGCTACCTGGCAGGGTGGTGGTGAGCAGTTCTTC. The chain links TRBV20-1 to TRBJ2-1; a possible D gene is TRBD1 (5 bases). From germline, CDR1 is DFQATT and CDR2 SNEGSKA (reference sequence). This CDR3 has 13 amino acids. V shed 4 bases and J shed 9 bases, with 16 bases lying between them.

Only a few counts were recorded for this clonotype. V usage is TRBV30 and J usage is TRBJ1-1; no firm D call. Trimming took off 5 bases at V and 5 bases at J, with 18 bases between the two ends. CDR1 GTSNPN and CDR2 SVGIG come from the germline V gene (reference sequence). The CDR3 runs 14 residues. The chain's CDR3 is CAWQPDRYGTEAFF. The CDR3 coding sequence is TGTGCCTGGCAACCGGACCGATATGGAACTGAAGCTTTCTTT. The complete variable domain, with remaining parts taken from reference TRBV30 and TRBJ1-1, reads SQTIHQWPATLVQPVGSPLSLECTVEGTSNPNLYWYRQAAGRGLQLLFYSVGIGQISSEVPQNLSASRPQDRQFILSSKKLLLSDSGFYLCAWQPDRYGTEAFFGQGTRLTVV.

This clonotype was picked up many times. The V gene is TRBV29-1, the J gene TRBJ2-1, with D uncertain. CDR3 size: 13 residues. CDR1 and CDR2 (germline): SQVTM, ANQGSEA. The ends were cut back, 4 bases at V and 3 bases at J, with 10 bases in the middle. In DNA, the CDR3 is TGCAGCGTTGGACACAATGACTACAATGAGCAGTTCTTC. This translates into CSVGHNDYNEQFF.

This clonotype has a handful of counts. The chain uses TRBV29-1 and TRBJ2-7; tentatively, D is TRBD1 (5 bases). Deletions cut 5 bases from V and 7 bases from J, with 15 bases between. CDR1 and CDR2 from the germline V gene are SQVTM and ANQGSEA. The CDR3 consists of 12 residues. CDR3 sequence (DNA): TGCAGCGTTCTGGCAGGGATGGGTGAGCAGTACTTC. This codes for CSVLAGMGEQYF.

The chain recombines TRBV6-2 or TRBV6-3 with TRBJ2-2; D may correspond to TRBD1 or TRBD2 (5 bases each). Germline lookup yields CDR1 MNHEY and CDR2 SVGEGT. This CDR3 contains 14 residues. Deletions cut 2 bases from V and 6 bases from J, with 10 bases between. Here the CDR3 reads CASSYGGLPGELFF. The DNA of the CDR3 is TGTGCCAGCAGTTACGGGGGTTTACCCGGGGAGCTGTTTTTT.

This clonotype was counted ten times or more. The CDR3 nucleotides are TGTGCCAGCAGCCGCACAGAGATCCAACTTAAAAATGAAAAACTGTTTTTT. Encoded protein: CASSRTEIQLKNEKLFF. The gene calls are TRBV28 and TRBJ1-4; D is uncertain. V lost 6 bases and J lost 5, with 22 bases in between. The CDR3 has 17 amino acids. Per the germline V gene, CDR1 is MDHEN and CDR2 is SYDVKM.

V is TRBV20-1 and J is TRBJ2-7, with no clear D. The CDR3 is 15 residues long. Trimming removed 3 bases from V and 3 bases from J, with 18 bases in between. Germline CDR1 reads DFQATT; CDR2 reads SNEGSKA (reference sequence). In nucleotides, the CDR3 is TGCAGTGCTAGGTCCCTCTTTGAGGAAGGCTACGAGCAGTACTTC. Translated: CSARSLFEEGYEQYF.

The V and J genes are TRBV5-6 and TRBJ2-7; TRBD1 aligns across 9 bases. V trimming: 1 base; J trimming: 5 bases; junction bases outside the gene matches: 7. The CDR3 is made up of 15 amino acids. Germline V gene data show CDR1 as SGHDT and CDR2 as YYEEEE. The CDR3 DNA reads TGTGCCAGCAGCTTGATCTCACAGGGGGCGAACGAGCAGTACTTC. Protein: CASSLISQGANEQYF.

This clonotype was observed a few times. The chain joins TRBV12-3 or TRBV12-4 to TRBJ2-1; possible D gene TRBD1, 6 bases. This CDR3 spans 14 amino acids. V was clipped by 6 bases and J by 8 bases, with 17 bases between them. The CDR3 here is CASSSRTQGHEQFF. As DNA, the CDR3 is TGTGCCAGCAGCTCTAGGACCCAGGGGCATGAGCAGTTCTTC.

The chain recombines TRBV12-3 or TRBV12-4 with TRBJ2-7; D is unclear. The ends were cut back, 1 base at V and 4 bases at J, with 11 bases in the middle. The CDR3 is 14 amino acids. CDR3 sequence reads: CASSLGWVKYEQYF. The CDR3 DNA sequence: TGTGCCAGCAGTTTAGGCTGGGTCAAGTACGAGCAGTACTTC.

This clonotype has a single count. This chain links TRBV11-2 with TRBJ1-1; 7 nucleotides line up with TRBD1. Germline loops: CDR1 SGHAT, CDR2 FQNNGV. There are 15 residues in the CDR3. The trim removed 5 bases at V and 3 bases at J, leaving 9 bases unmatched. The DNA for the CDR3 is TGTGCCAGCAGCCATGACAGGGAGCGGGACACTGAAGCTTTCTTT. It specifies CASSHDRERDTEAFF. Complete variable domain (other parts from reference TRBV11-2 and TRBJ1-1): EAGVAQSPRYKIIEKRQSVAFWCNPISGHATLYWYQQILGQGPKLLIQFQNNGVVDDSQLPKDRFSAERLKGVDSTLKIQPAKLEDSAVYLCASSHDRERDTEAFFGQGTRLTVV.

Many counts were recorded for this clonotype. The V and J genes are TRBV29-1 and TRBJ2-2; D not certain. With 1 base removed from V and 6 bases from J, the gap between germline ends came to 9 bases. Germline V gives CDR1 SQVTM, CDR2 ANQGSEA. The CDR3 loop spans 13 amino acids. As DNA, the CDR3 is TGCAGCGTTGAAGGGTCGTGGTCCGGGGAGCTGTTTTTT. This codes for CSVEGSWSGELFF.

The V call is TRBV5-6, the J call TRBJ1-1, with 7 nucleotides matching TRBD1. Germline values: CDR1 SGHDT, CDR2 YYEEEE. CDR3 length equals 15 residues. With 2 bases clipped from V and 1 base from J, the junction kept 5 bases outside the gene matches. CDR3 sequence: CASSFSDRQNTEAFF. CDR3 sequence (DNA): TGTGCCAGCAGCTTCTCGGACAGGCAGAACACTGAAGCTTTCTTT.

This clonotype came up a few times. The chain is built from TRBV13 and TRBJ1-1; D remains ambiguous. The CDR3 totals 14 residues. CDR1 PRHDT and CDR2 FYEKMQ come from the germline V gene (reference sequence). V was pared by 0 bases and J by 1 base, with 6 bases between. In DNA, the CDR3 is TGTGCCAGCAGCTTAGGGAAGGGGAACACTGAAGCTTTCTTT. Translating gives CASSLGKGNTEAFF.

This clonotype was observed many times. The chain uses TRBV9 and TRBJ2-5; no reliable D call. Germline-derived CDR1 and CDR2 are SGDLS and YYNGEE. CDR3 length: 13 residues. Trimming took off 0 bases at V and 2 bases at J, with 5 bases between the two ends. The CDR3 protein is CASSVVGQETQYF. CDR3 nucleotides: TGTGCCAGCAGCGTAGTGGGGCAAGAGACCCAGTACTTC.

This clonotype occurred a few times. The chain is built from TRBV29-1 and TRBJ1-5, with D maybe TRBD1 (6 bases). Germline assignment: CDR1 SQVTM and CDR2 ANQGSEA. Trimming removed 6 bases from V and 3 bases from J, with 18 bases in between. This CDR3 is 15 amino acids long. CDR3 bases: TGCAGCGTCGCCTCGGGGGCAGGATACAATCAGCCCCAGCATTTT. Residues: CSVASGAGYNQPQHF. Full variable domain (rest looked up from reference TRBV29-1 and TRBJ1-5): SAVISQKPSRDICQRGTSLTIQCQVDSQVTMMFWYRQQPGQSLTLIATANQGSEATYESGFVIDKFPISRPNLTFSTLTVSNMSPEDSSIYLCSVASGAGYNQPQHFGDGTRLSIL.

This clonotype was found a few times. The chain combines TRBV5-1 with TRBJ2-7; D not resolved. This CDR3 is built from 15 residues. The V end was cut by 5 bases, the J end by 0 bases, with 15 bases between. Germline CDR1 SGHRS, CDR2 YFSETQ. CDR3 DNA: TGCGCCAGCAGAGGCGCGGAGCTGAGCTCCTACGAGCAGTACTTC. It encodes CASRGAELSSYEQYF.

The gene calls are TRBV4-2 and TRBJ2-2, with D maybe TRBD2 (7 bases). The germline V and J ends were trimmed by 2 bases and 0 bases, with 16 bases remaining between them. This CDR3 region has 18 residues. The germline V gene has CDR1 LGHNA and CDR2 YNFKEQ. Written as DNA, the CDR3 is TGTGCCAGCAGCCAAATCAGGGGACTACTAGCGAACACCGGGGAGCTGTTTTTT. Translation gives CASSQIRGLLANTGELFF.

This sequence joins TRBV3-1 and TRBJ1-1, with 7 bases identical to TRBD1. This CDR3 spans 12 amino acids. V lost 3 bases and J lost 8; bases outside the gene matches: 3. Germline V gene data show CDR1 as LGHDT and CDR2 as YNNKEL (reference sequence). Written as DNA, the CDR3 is TGTGCCAGCAGCCACCCGGGACAGGAAGCTTTCTTT. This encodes CASSHPGQEAFF.

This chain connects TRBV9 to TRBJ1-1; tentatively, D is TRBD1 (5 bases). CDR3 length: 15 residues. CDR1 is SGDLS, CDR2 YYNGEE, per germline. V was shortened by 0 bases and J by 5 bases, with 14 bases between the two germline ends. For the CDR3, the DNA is TGTGCCAGCAGCGTAGAACCGGGGGAGAGTACTGAAGCTTTCTTT. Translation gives CASSVEPGESTEAFF.

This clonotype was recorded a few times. The CDR3 reads CACTPGASSYNEQFF. The CDR3 region has the DNA TGTGCCTGTACACCGGGAGCCAGCTCCTACAATGAGCAGTTCTTC. The chain has TRBV30 and TRBJ2-1; tentatively, D is TRBD2 (6 bases). The CDR3 runs 15 residues. CDR1 is GTSNPN and CDR2 is SVGIG in the germline V gene (reference sequence). Trimming cost V 6 bases and J 0 bases, with 15 bases left between them.

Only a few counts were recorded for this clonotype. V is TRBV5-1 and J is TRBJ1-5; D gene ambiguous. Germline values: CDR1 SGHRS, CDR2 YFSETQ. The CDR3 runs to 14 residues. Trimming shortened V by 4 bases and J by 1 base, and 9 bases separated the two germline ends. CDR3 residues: CASSGGMSNQPQHF. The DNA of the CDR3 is TGCGCCAGCAGCGGAGGTATGAGCAATCAGCCCCAGCATTTT.

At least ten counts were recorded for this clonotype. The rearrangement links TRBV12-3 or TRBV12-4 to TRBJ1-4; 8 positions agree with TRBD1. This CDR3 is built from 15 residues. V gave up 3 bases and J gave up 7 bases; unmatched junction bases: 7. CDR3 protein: CASSLGTGFGEKLFF. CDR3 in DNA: TGTGCCAGCAGTTTGGGGACAGGTTTTGGTGAAAAACTGTTTTTT.

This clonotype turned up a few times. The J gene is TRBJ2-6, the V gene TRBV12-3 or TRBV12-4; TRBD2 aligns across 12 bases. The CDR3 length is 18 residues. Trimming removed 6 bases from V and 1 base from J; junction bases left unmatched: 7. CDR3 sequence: CASSRTSGTRSGANVLTF. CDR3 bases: TGTGCCAGCAGCCGGACTAGCGGGACCCGGTCTGGGGCCAACGTCCTGACTTTC.

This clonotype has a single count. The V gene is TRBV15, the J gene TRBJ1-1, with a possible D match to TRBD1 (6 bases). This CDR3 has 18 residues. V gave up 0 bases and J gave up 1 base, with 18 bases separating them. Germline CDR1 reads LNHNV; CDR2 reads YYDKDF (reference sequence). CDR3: CATSRDPGDKTGNTEAFF. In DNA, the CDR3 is TGTGCCACCAGCAGAGATCCGGGGGACAAAACAGGGAACACTGAAGCTTTCTTT.

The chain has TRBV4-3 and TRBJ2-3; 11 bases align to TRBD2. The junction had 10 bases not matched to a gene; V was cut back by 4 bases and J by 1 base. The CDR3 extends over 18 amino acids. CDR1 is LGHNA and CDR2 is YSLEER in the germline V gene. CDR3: CASSPWIAGGLGTDTQYF. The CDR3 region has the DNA TGCGCCAGCAGCCCTTGGATAGCGGGAGGGTTGGGCACAGATACGCAGTATTTT.

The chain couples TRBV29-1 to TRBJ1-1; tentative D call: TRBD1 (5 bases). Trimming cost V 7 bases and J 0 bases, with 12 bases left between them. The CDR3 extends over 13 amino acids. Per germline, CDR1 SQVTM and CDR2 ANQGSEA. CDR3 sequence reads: CSAQQEMNTEAFF. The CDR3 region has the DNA TGCAGCGCCCAACAGGAAATGAACACTGAAGCTTTCTTT.